Following are 23 T cell receptor beta chains from one sample sequenced in a study of T cell repertoires in cytomegalovirus infection. Antigens for these TCRs are unknown. Each CDR3 protein is one row after TCRdb ran MiXCR on the reads. In the table there are 680,000 or so distinct CDR3 sequences, 30% to 35% of which are singletons. The source was cultured PBMCs, collected from culture after CMV antigen stimulation. These receptors came from a human donor in good health (CMV status not recorded). Some clones in this sample may be carry-over from other donors' samples.

The V call is TRBV11-3, the J call TRBJ2-1, with 11 bases identical to TRBD1. The V gene's germline CDR1 is SGHNT and CDR2 YENEEA. Trimming cost V 5 bases and J 10 bases; bases outside gene matches: 4. CDR3 length: 13 amino acids. The CDR3: CASSGQGAGEQFF. CDR3 nucleotide sequence: TGTGCCAGCAGCGGACAGGGGGCGGGGGAGCAGTTCTTC.

This clonotype showed up just a few times. This chain links TRBV18 with TRBJ2-2; possibly TRBD1 for D (6 bases). V was clipped by 1 base and J by 0 bases, with 6 bases between them. CDR1 is KGHSH, CDR2 LQKENI, per germline. The CDR3 has 15 residues. The CDR3 protein is CASSPRQANTGELFF. For the CDR3, the DNA is TGTGCCAGCTCACCACGACAGGCGAACACCGGGGAGCTGTTTTTT.

The table lists this clonotype with a few counts. The chain is built from TRBV2 and TRBJ2-1; 7 bases map to TRBD1. Trimming removed 5 bases from V and 2 bases from J; junction bases left unmatched: 3. CDR1 and CDR2 (germline): SNHLY, FYNNEI. The CDR3 is made up of 14 amino acids. CDR3 bases: TGTGCCAGCAGTCCAGACAGGGCCTACAATGAGCAGTTCTTC. It translates to CASSPDRAYNEQFF.

The chain links TRBV6-1 to TRBJ1-1; D is uncertain. Trimming removed 2 bases at V and 8 bases at J, with 9 bases between. CDR3 size: 12 residues. The V gene's germline CDR1 is MNHNS and CDR2 SASEGT. This chain's CDR3 is CASSESGSEAFF. CDR3 DNA: TGTGCCAGCAGTGAAAGTGGCAGCGAAGCTTTCTTT.

The V call is TRBV7-4, the J call TRBJ2-3, with unresolved D. Germline V lookup: CDR1 SGHVT, CDR2 SQSDAQ. Trimming took off 5 bases at V and 6 bases at J, with 15 bases between the two ends. CDR3 length equals 14 residues. DNA of the CDR3: TGTGCCAGCAGCCTGAGAGGATATCCCGATACGCAGTATTTT. Translation: CASSLRGYPDTQYF. Combining the CDR3 with reference TRBV7-4 and TRBJ2-3 gives the whole variable domain GAGVSQSPRYKVAKRGRDVALRCDSISGHVTLYWYRQTLGQGSEVLTYSQSDAQRDKSGRPSGRFSAERPERSVSTLKIQRTEQGDSAVYLCASSLRGYPDTQYFGPGTRLTVL.

This sequence joins TRBV11-2 and TRBJ2-2; 7 bases agree with TRBD2. This CDR3 contains 14 residues. V lost 6 bases, J lost 3 bases, and 4 bases stayed unmatched. CDR1 is SGHAT and CDR2 is FQNNGV in the germline V gene. CDR3 loop: CASRRAGDTGELFF. In nucleotides, the CDR3 is TGTGCCAGCAGGAGGGCGGGAGACACCGGGGAGCTGTTTTTT.

This clonotype was recorded many times. This chain links TRBV5-5 with TRBJ1-1; D perhaps matches TRBD1 (5 bases). This CDR3 contains 13 residues. Germline V gene lookup returns CDR1 SGHKS and CDR2 YYEKEE (reference sequence). The ends were cut back, 0 bases at V and 11 bases at J, with 14 bases in the middle. In DNA, the CDR3 is TGTGCCAGCAGCTTGGCAGCAGGGCATGCGGCTTTCTTT. This translates into CASSLAAGHAAFF.

The chain's CDR3 is CASSIGRLGAFF. CDR3 in DNA: TGTGCCAGTAGTATTGGACGGCTTGGAGCTTTCTTT. V is TRBV19 and J is TRBJ1-1, with D unresolved. Germline CDR1 and CDR2: LNHDA and SQIVND (reference sequence). V lost 3 bases and J lost 10, with 12 bases in between. The CDR3 has 12 amino acids.

The table lists this clonotype with a few counts. The chain carries TRBV5-1 and TRBJ2-1; D is undetermined. CDR1 is SGHRS, CDR2 YFSETQ, per germline. The CDR3 is 14 residues long. The V end was cut by 0 bases, the J end by 8 bases, with 12 bases between. The CDR3 DNA is TGCGCCAGCAGCTTGGTTGATACAAAGGATGAGCAGTTCTTC. This codes for CASSLVDTKDEQFF.

In its sample, this clonotype was seen a few times. The chain employs TRBV12-5 and TRBJ2-3; D remains ambiguous. Trimming removed 0 bases from V and 6 bases from J, with 4 bases in between. CDR3 length: 12 residues. From germline, CDR1 is LGHNT and CDR2 FRNRAP. The CDR3 bases are TGTGCTAGTGGTTTGGTACCCGATACGCAGTATTTT. Protein sequence: CASGLVPDTQYF.

The chain combines TRBV19 with TRBJ2-2; D is ambiguous. CDR3 length equals 14 residues. Germline values: CDR1 LNHDA, CDR2 SQIVND (reference sequence). Deletions cut 3 bases from V and 2 bases from J, with 7 bases between. As DNA, the CDR3 is TGTGCCAGTAGTATCACGGTAAACACCGGGGAGCTGTTTTTT. It yields the protein CASSITVNTGELFF. Full variable domain (missing parts from reference TRBV19 and TRBJ2-2): DGGITQSPKYLFRKEGQNVTLSCEQNLNHDAMYWYRQDPGQGLRLIYYSQIVNDFQKGDIAEGYSVSREKKESFPLTVTSAQKNPTAFYLCASSITVNTGELFFGEGSRLTVL.

The chain has TRBV6-1 and TRBJ2-7; 8 positions agree with TRBD1. The germline gives CDR1 MNHNS, CDR2 SASEGT. V lost 6 bases, J lost 5 bases, and 12 bases stayed unmatched. The CDR3 extends over 15 amino acids. DNA for the CDR3: TGTGCCAGCAGGCACTCGGCAGGGGGCCTTAACGAGCAGTACTTC. Its translation: CASRHSAGGLNEQYF.

The chain joins TRBV20-1 to TRBJ1-4; a weak D match, TRBD1 (6 bases). V shed 0 bases and J shed 5 bases, with 13 bases lying between them. Germline V gene sequence: CDR1 DFQATT, CDR2 SNEGSKA (reference sequence). This CDR3 region has 15 residues. CDR3 loop: CSARDLGGPNEKLFF. The DNA for the CDR3 is TGCAGTGCTAGAGATCTGGGGGGGCCCAATGAAAAACTGTTTTTT.

This clonotype has just a few counts. The chain links TRBV7-2 to TRBJ1-5, with D uncertain. Germline CDR1 reads SGHTA; CDR2 reads FQGNSA. V lost 5 bases, J lost 7 bases, and 15 bases lay in between. The CDR3 loop spans 14 amino acids. The CDR3 region is CASSTILGGQPQHF. CDR3 bases: TGTGCCAGCAGCACGATCCTAGGCGGGCAGCCCCAGCATTTT. Looking up the rest from reference TRBV7-2 and TRBJ1-5 gives the full variable domain: GAGVSQSPSNKVTEKGKDVELRCDPISGHTALYWYRQSLGQGLEFLIYFQGNSAPDKSGLPSDRFSAERTGGSVSTLTIQRTQQEDSAVYLCASSTILGGQPQHFGDGTRLSIL.

This clonotype was observed many times. V usage is TRBV7-2 and J usage is TRBJ1-2, with unresolved D. V lost 6 bases and J lost 4, with 6 bases in between. Germline-derived CDR1 and CDR2 are SGHTA and FQGNSA. CDR3 length: 11 residues. For the CDR3, the DNA is TGTGCCAGCAGGGAGGTCTATGGCTACACCTTC. Its protein is CASREVYGYTF.

This clonotype has more than one count but fewer than ten. The chain couples TRBV12-3 or TRBV12-4 to TRBJ2-3, with 7 bases matching TRBD2. CDR3 size: 15 residues. J was trimmed by 0 bases and V by 6 bases; bases with no gene match: 6. In DNA, the CDR3 is TGTGCCAGCAGCCCTAGGCGGGGGAGCACAGATACGCAGTATTTT. It translates to CASSPRRGSTDTQYF.

The chain employs TRBV7-9 and TRBJ1-4; tentative D call: TRBD1 (5 bases). Germline V gives CDR1 SEHNR, CDR2 FQNEAQ (reference sequence). Trimming took 4 bases from V and 10 from J, leaving 25 bases between them. The CDR3 extends over 17 amino acids. As DNA, the CDR3 is TGTGCCAGCAGCTGGTCCCAGTTCGGGGGTCGTCCGAGAAAACTGTTTTTT. Protein product: CASSWSQFGGRPRKLFF.

The table lists this clonotype with a few counts. The chain joins TRBV7-8 to TRBJ1-1, with D hard to call. Trimming pared 5 bases from V and 9 bases from J, leaving 13 bases between. The CDR3 loop spans 12 amino acids. Germline CDR1 is SGHVS and CDR2 is FQNEAQ. This chain's CDR3 is CASSPRRGKAFF. CDR3 nucleotides: TGTGCCAGCAGCCCTAGACGGGGAAAAGCTTTCTTT.

The chain employs TRBV7-8 and TRBJ1-1, with D tentatively TRBD1 (5 bases). Germline V gene lookup returns CDR1 SGHVS and CDR2 FQNEAQ. CDR3 length equals 12 residues. Trimming took 5 bases from V and 12 from J, leaving 16 bases between them. The CDR3 nucleotides read TGTGCCAGCAGCCTAGGCGAGGGGATGACTTTCTTT. It encodes CASSLGEGMTFF.

The chain couples TRBV11-2 to TRBJ2-5; no reliable D call. The germline V gene encodes CDR1 SGHAT and CDR2 FQNNGV. This CDR3 spans 14 amino acids. The germline V and J ends were trimmed by 3 bases and 2 bases, with 10 bases remaining between them. Here the CDR3 reads CASSLVPKQETQYF. The CDR3 region has the DNA TGTGCCAGCAGCTTGGTGCCTAAACAAGAGACCCAGTACTTC. Supplemented by reference TRBV11-2 and TRBJ2-5, the full variable domain reads EAGVAQSPRYKIIEKRQSVAFWCNPISGHATLYWYQQILGQGPKLLIQFQNNGVVDDSQLPKDRFSAERLKGVDSTLKIQPAKLEDSAVYLCASSLVPKQETQYFGPGTRLLVL.

The chain recombines TRBV4-2 with TRBJ2-7; tentatively, D is TRBD1 (6 bases). Trimming took 10 bases from V and 5 from J, leaving 21 bases between them. Germline V gene data show CDR1 as LGHNA and CDR2 as YNFKEQ. The CDR3 is 14 residues long. CDR3 nucleotide sequence: TGTGCCACCAGGTGGGAACAGGGCGATAACGAGCAGTACTTC. This codes for CATRWEQGDNEQYF.

This chain connects TRBV7-2 to TRBJ1-6; D not certain. Germline CDR1 SGHTA, CDR2 FQGNSA. Trimming shortened V by 1 base and J by 9 bases, and 13 bases separated the two germline ends. This CDR3 is built from 15 residues. The CDR3 protein is CASSLGVGMSSPLHF. In DNA, the CDR3 is TGTGCCAGCAGCTTAGGTGTAGGGATGAGTTCACCCCTCCACTTT.

This clonotype was seen many times. The chain recombines TRBV7-2 with TRBJ2-3; D call uncertain. The CDR3 has 14 amino acids. Trimming cost V 2 bases and J 6 bases, with 12 bases left between them. Germline V lookup: CDR1 SGHTA, CDR2 FQGNSA. The CDR3 here is CASSLLGSTDTQYF. CDR3 sequence (DNA): TGTGCCAGCAGCTTACTGGGATCGACTGATACGCAGTATTTT.